This passage covers 27 T cell receptor beta chains from one sample sequenced in a study of shared clonotypes between healthy human individuals. Positive CCR7 selection of CD45RO-negative cells yielded the naive CD8 cells, and terminally differentiated effector memory CD45RA+ cells were excluded. The method was immunoSEQ multiplex PCR; TCRdb's version includes in-frame clones alone and lacks a portion of them. The table lists about 2.2 million clones, approximately 92% of them singletons. The sequencing input was naive CD8+ T cells from PBMCs. The receptors come from a man in his late teens or twenties in good health. Some clones in this sample may be carry-over from other donors' samples.

V and J are TRBV4-1 and TRBJ2-1; TRBD2 agrees at 9 bases. The CDR3 is made up of 16 amino acids. Trimming cost V 1 base and J 2 bases; bases outside gene matches: 3. Germline lookup yields CDR1 MGHRA and CDR2 YSYEKL. The CDR3 nucleotides are TGCGCCAGCAGCCAAGGAGGCGGGGGGGCCTACAATGAGCAGTTCTTC. Its protein is CASSQGGGGAYNEQFF.

The rearrangement uses TRBV6-6 and TRBJ1-3; no firm D call. Trimming removed 2 bases from V and 1 base from J, with 6 bases in between. Germline CDR1 reads MNHNY; CDR2 reads SVGAGI (reference sequence). The CDR3 is 14 amino acids. In nucleotides, the CDR3 is TGTGCCAGCAGTTACGGGAGGTCTGGAAACACCATATATTTT. This codes for CASSYGRSGNTIYF.

Worth noting for this clone: At the DNA level, this CDR3 is encoded by other sequences in the same sample as well. The chain combines TRBV4-3 with TRBJ2-7; D gene uncertain. This CDR3 contains 14 residues. CDR1 and CDR2 from the germline V gene are LGHNA and YSLEER. The V and J ends lost 1 base and 2 bases respectively, with 9 bases between them. CDR3 amino acids: CASSQGTGPYEQYF. The CDR3 region has the DNA TGCGCCAGCAGCCAAGGGACCGGACCCTACGAGCAGTACTTC.

This rearrangement joins TRBV29-1 to TRBJ1-1; D possibly corresponds to TRBD1 (5 bases). Between the trimmed V and J ends, which lost 5 bases and 2 bases, there was a span of 12 bases. Germline V gene sequence: CDR1 SQVTM, CDR2 ANQGSEA. This CDR3 has 13 residues. This CDR3 reads CSVSGTDNTEAFF. The CDR3 DNA is TGCAGCGTTTCCGGGACGGATAACACTGAAGCTTTCTTT.

The sample holds a few counts of this clone. J is TRBJ1-1 and V is TRBV27; a possible D gene is TRBD1 (6 bases). The CDR3 consists of 14 residues. Trimming removed 5 bases at V and 2 bases at J, with 12 bases between. From germline, CDR1 is MNHEY and CDR2 SMNVEV (reference sequence). In DNA form, the CDR3 reads TGTGCCAGCAGTATCCGGACAGCCAACACTGAAGCTTTCTTT. This sequence encodes CASSIRTANTEAFF.

This clone occurred once. V and J are TRBV6-1 and TRBJ1-5; D unclear. The CDR3 is 15 residues long. With 10 bases removed from V and 8 bases from J, the gap between germline ends came to 24 bases. Germline lookup yields CDR1 MNHNS and CDR2 SASEGT. CDR3 sequence (DNA): TGTGCCACGGCTCAGGAAGGGAGAGTTTGGGAGCCCCAGCATTTT. Translation: CATAQEGRVWEPQHF.

The J gene is TRBJ2-5, the V gene TRBV2; D is unclear. Germline V CDR1 and CDR2: SNHLY, FYNNEI. Between the trimmed V and J ends, which lost 5 bases and 1 base, there was a span of 14 bases. This CDR3 comprises 15 residues. The CDR3 protein is CASSRIRSAQETQYF. The DNA for the CDR3 is TGTGCCAGCAGTAGAATAAGAAGTGCCCAAGAGACCCAGTACTTC. The full variable domain, its missing parts supplied by reference TRBV2 and TRBJ2-5, is EPEVTQTPSHQVTQMGQEVILRCVPISNHLYFYWYRQILGQKVEFLVSFYNNEISEKSEIFDDQFSVERPDGSNFTLKIRSTKLEDSAMYFCASSRIRSAQETQYFGPGTRLLVL.

The V and J genes are TRBV27 and TRBJ1-2; D is unclear. Looked up from germline, CDR1 is MNHEY and CDR2 is SMNVEV (reference sequence). The V and J ends lost 2 bases and 0 bases respectively, with 7 bases between them. This CDR3 region has 14 residues. The CDR3 spells CASSLQAANYGYTF. The DNA of the CDR3 is TGTGCCAGCAGTTTACAGGCAGCTAACTATGGCTACACCTTC.

This chain connects TRBV4-3 to TRBJ1-1; D not resolved. V lost 1 base, J lost 3 bases, and 9 bases lay in between. Looked up from germline, CDR1 is LGHNA and CDR2 is YSLEER. The CDR3 has 14 amino acids. The CDR3 protein is CASSQAAFDTEAFF. CDR3 DNA: TGCGCCAGCAGCCAAGCGGCATTCGACACTGAAGCTTTCTTT.

The rearrangement joins TRBV7-9 to TRBJ1-5; D is perhaps TRBD1 (6 bases). Germline V gene lookup returns CDR1 SEHNR and CDR2 FQNEAQ (reference sequence). This CDR3 is 16 amino acids long. V was cut by 0 bases and J by 5 bases, with 14 bases left in between. The CDR3 sequence: CASSLAIQGTDQPQHF. The CDR3 DNA follows: TGTGCCAGCAGCTTAGCGATCCAGGGGACGGATCAGCCCCAGCATTTT.

This chain links TRBV6-4 with TRBJ2-1, with 9 positions matching TRBD2. The germline V gene has CDR1 MRHNA and CDR2 SNTAGT. Trimming at V came to 3 bases and at J to 0 bases, leaving 12 bases not matched to a gene. This CDR3 has 19 residues. CDR3 DNA sequence: TGTGCCAGCAGTGATTCTTCCCTAGCGGGGACAAGCTCCTACAATGAGCAGTTCTTC. This sequence encodes CASSDSSLAGTSSYNEQFF.

The chain has TRBV9 and TRBJ1-5; the match to TRBD1 covers 10 bases. The junction had 4 bases not matched to a gene; V was cut back by 3 bases and J by 4 bases. The CDR3 runs 15 residues. Germline V gives CDR1 SGDLS, CDR2 YYNGEE. The CDR3 protein is CASSAGQGINQPQHF. The CDR3 DNA follows: TGTGCCAGCAGCGCGGGACAGGGGATAAATCAGCCCCAGCATTTT.

The rearrangement joins TRBV6-5 to TRBJ2-7; TRBD1 matches at 10 bases. V dropped 4 bases and J dropped 3; count of bases not matched to a gene: 6. CDR1 and CDR2 from the germline V gene are MNHEY and SVGAGI. This CDR3 is built from 15 residues. CDR3 bases: TGTGCCAGCAGTTCCCGGACAGGGGGTGGCTACGAGCAGTACTTC. Protein product: CASSSRTGGGYEQYF.

This clone appeared a single time. The chain links TRBV27 to TRBJ2-1, with D hard to call. The CDR3 runs 13 residues. The ends were cut back, 0 bases at V and 9 bases at J, with 9 bases in the middle. In germline, CDR1 is MNHEY, CDR2 SMNVEV (reference sequence). The CDR3 DNA sequence: TGTGCCAGCAGTTTATCGGGCACCCGTGAGCAGTTCTTC. The encoded protein is CASSLSGTREQFF.

The CDR3 DNA reads as TGTGCCAGCAGATCAGGGGGGGAGCAGTACTTC. Protein: CASRSGGEQYF. This rearrangement joins TRBV7-9 to TRBJ2-7; tentative D call: TRBD1 (7 bases). Per the germline V gene, CDR1 is SEHNR and CDR2 is FQNEAQ (reference sequence). The CDR3 sequence is 11 residues long. Trimming shortened V by 6 bases and J by 7 bases, and 10 bases separated the two germline ends.

V is TRBV9 and J is TRBJ1-1; 8 bases agree with TRBD1. The CDR3 loop spans 14 amino acids. Germline V gives CDR1 SGDLS, CDR2 YYNGEE. V lost 3 bases, J lost 8 bases, and 9 bases stayed unmatched. This chain's CDR3 is CASSGYPGQAEAFF. DNA for the CDR3: TGTGCCAGCAGCGGGTATCCGGGACAGGCCGAAGCTTTCTTT.

As regards this clone: This sample also contains other DNA sequences that code for the same CDR3. The chain joins TRBV4-3 to TRBJ1-5; D remains ambiguous. The CDR3 runs 15 residues. V lost 0 bases and J 4 bases, leaving 10 bases between the germline ends. Germline V gene sequence: CDR1 LGHNA, CDR2 YSLEER. CDR3 sequence reads: CASSQERQSNQPQHF. The CDR3 DNA follows: TGCGCCAGCAGCCAAGAAAGGCAGTCTAATCAGCCCCAGCATTTT.

This chain uses TRBV7-6 with TRBJ2-7; 8 bases map to TRBD1. Germline V gene lookup returns CDR1 SGHVS and CDR2 FNYEAQ. The CDR3 runs to 13 residues. After removal of 5 bases from V and 3 bases from J, the junction contained 3 bases not matched to a gene. Here the CDR3 DNA reads TGTGCCAGCAGCCCCGGGACAGGCTACGAGCAGTACTTC. Its translation: CASSPGTGYEQYF. Based on the CDR3 plus reference TRBV7-6 and TRBJ2-7, the full variable domain is GAGVSQSPRYKVTKRGQDVALRCDPISGHVSLYWYRQALGQGPEFLTYFNYEAQQDKSGLPNDRFSAERPEGSISTLTIQRTEQRDSAMYRCASSPGTGYEQYFGPGTRLTVT.

The chain recombines TRBV4-2 with TRBJ1-3; maybe TRBD1 (6 bases). This CDR3 spans 17 amino acids. V lost 4 bases, J lost 1 base, and 17 bases lay in between. Looked up from germline, CDR1 is LGHNA and CDR2 is YNFKEQ. DNA of the CDR3: TGTGCCAGCAGCCCCGACCCACAGGGAATTTCTGGAAACACCATATATTTT. Its protein is CASSPDPQGISGNTIYF.

A word on this clone: An end of the junction differs from the germline gene, which may be a read error. This sequence joins TRBV4-2 and TRBJ1-5; D call uncertain. The CDR3 is 16 amino acids. CDR1 LGHNA and CDR2 YNFKEQ come from the germline V gene. CDR3 amino acids: CASSEEDSGENQPQHF. The DNA of the CDR3 is TGTGCCAGCAGCGAAGAGGACTCCGGAGAAAATCAGCCCCAGCATTTT.

This clone was observed a few times. The chain is built from TRBV19 and TRBJ1-1, with D possibly matching TRBD1 (6 bases). CDR1 LNHDA and CDR2 SQIVND come from the germline V gene (reference sequence). V dropped 9 bases and J dropped 3 bases, with 14 bases sitting between them. CDR3 length: 13 residues. The CDR3 nucleotides read TGTGCCAGCGCCGACAGGCCCGACACTGAAGCTTTCTTT. Translation: CASADRPDTEAFF.

The chain employs TRBV4-1 and TRBJ2-7, with 10 nucleotides matching TRBD1. V lost 4 bases and J lost 4; bases outside the gene matches: 16. In germline, CDR1 is MGHRA, CDR2 YSYEKL. The CDR3 spans 18 residues. CDR3 loop: CASSLRTGGQGDGYEQYF. Written as DNA, the CDR3 is TGCGCCAGCAGCCTGAGGACGGGCGGACAGGGGGATGGGTACGAGCAGTACTTC.

The chain recombines TRBV7-8 with TRBJ2-2; 7 bases match TRBD1. Germline V gives CDR1 SGHVS, CDR2 FQNEAQ. Trimming removed 3 bases from V and 1 base from J; junction bases left unmatched: 2. This CDR3 spans 15 amino acids. CDR3 nucleotides: TGTGCCAGCAGCTTCGACAGGGTGAACACCGGGGAGCTGTTTTTT. This sequence encodes CASSFDRVNTGELFF.

The chain carries TRBV7-8 and TRBJ1-1; 7 bases align to TRBD1. CDR3 size: 16 residues. V was pared by 5 bases and J by 6 bases, with 15 bases of the junction left unmatched. Germline CDR1 reads SGHVS; CDR2 reads FQNEAQ. The CDR3 region has the DNA TGTGCCAGCAGCACAACCTCTAGGGGGCTGGGCCCTGAAGCTTTCTTT. This codes for CASSTTSRGLGPEAFF. Based on the CDR3 plus reference TRBV7-8 and TRBJ1-1, the full variable domain is GAGVSQSPRYKVAKRGQDVALRCDPISGHVSLFWYQQALGQGPEFLTYFQNEAQLDKSGLPSDRFFAERPEGSVSTLKIQRTQQEDSAVYLCASSTTSRGLGPEAFFGQGTRLTVV.

The V call is TRBV4-2, the J call TRBJ2-5; the D gene is possibly TRBD1 (6 bases). The CDR3 sequence is 14 residues long. V was clipped by 4 bases and J by 1 base, with 10 bases between them. The germline V gene has CDR1 LGHNA and CDR2 YNFKEQ. The CDR3 protein is CASSRRQVQETQYF. The DNA for the CDR3 is TGTGCCAGCAGCCGTCGACAGGTCCAAGAGACCCAGTACTTC.

The rearrangement links TRBV27 to TRBJ2-2; D is possibly TRBD1 or TRBD2 (5 bases each). The V end lost 10 bases, the J end lost 4 bases, and 22 bases lay between the germline ends. This CDR3 has 16 residues. CDR1 MNHEY and CDR2 SMNVEV come from the germline V gene (reference sequence). The CDR3 reads CAIGKATVYTTGELFF. The DNA of the CDR3 is TGTGCCATCGGGAAGGCGACAGTATACACCACCGGGGAGCTGTTTTTT.

V gene TRBV28 combines with J gene TRBJ2-7; weak D call: TRBD2 (5 bases). The length of the CDR3 is 14 residues. CDR1 is MDHEN and CDR2 is SYDVKM in the germline V gene. Trimming shortened V by 7 bases and J by 3 bases, and 16 bases separated the two germline ends. CDR3 nucleotide sequence: TGTGCCAGCACCCAAGTGGCGGAGGACTACGAGCAGTACTTC. It is translated as CASTQVAEDYEQYF.